The TCR beta chain under discussion was sequenced for a study of T cell responses to AZD1222 COVID-19 vaccine. Study-wide background: Second-dose intervals near 4 or 12 weeks were combined. Whole-study findings and limits: Regions 160-218 and 743-854 held dominance among vaccine-associated CD4 TCRs, which spanned spike. A mostly white British donor set with more females was recruited, and clonal diversity was possibly underestimated. Repertoire sampling occurred only after the peak T cell response.

This clone was detected only a few times. No antigen is known for it. Trimming pared 5 bases from V and 7 bases from J, leaving 14 bases between. Per the germline V gene, CDR1 is SGHNT and CDR2 is YENEEA. CDR3 length equals 13 residues. The assay was immunoSEQ multiplex PCR, and TCRdb's table has in-frame clones only and misses some. The profile covers 150,000 or so clones, with 90% to 95% appearing a single time and approximately 0.88% taken by the ten largest. Sequenced material: peripheral blood, taken on day 0 of AZD1222 vaccination. This chain uses TRBV11-3 with TRBJ1-2; no reliable D call. The clonotype was recovered from an adult in good health. CDR3 sequence reads: CASSPDGLAGYTF. CDR3 DNA sequence: TGTGCCAGCAGCCCAGACGGTTTAGCTGGCTACACCTTC.